A selection of T cell receptor beta chains follows, all from one sample in a study of shared clonotypes between healthy human individuals. Sequencing was performed with immunoSEQ multiplex PCR; in TCRdb, only in-frame clones are kept and a portion is missing. The sample has around 2.3 million clones; approximately 95% are singletons. The sample comprised naive CD4+ T cells sorted from blood. These receptors were taken from a man younger than 30 in good health. CDR3s leave out the opening cysteine and the closing phenylalanine or tryptophan. The D gene is left open where the match is weak.

cdr3_aa: ASSSGEAETQY
d_call: -
j_call: TRBJ2-5
v_call: TRBV18

cdr3_aa: ASSLTWGDTQY
d_call: -
j_call: TRBJ2-3
v_call: TRBV2

cdr3_aa: ASSQDPASASTDTQY
d_call: -
j_call: TRBJ2-3
v_call: TRBV4-3

cdr3_aa: ASSLSGRGRDTQY
d_call: TRBD1
j_call: TRBJ2-3
v_call: TRBV28

cdr3_aa: ASCRGTEAF
d_call: -
j_call: TRBJ1-1
v_call: TRBV6-1

cdr3_aa: AWSVIRGGGTDTQY
d_call: -
j_call: TRBJ2-3
v_call: TRBV30

cdr3_aa: ASSYSVVNEQF
d_call: -
j_call: TRBJ2-1
v_call: TRBV6-5

cdr3_aa: ASSEVGRVDTQY
d_call: TRBD2
j_call: TRBJ2-3
v_call: TRBV6-1

cdr3_aa: ASSSPDRGGFEKLF
d_call: TRBD1
j_call: TRBJ1-4
v_call: TRBV6-6

cdr3_aa: SVSITGGTEAF
d_call: TRBD1
j_call: TRBJ1-1
v_call: TRBV29-1

cdr3_aa: AISESDRTGGRLF
d_call: -
j_call: TRBJ1-4
v_call: TRBV10-3

cdr3_aa: ASSFGRTVNYGYT
d_call: -
j_call: TRBJ1-2
v_call: TRBV7-9

cdr3_aa: ASSPSLGQGVGYT
d_call: TRBD1
j_call: TRBJ1-2
v_call: TRBV14

cdr3_aa: ASSVGQVYNTEAF
d_call: TRBD1
j_call: TRBJ1-1
v_call: TRBV5-1

cdr3_aa: AISGGGQASEQY
d_call: -
j_call: TRBJ2-7
v_call: TRBV10-3

cdr3_aa: SVENDISKTDTQY
d_call: -
j_call: TRBJ2-3
v_call: TRBV29-1

cdr3_aa: ASSWGWTGGSSPLH
d_call: TRBD1
j_call: TRBJ1-6
v_call: TRBV7-2

cdr3_aa: ASSDRLVNYEQY
d_call: -
j_call: TRBJ2-7
v_call: TRBV10-2